A single sample gave rise to the 18 T cell receptor beta chains below, sequenced in a study of cytomegalovirus exposure and HLA in healthy donors. PCR amplification relied on 60 Vbeta primers (plus 13 Jbeta primers). Sequencing was performed with immunoSEQ multiplex PCR; in TCRdb, only in-frame clones are kept and a portion is missing. Among under 150,000 clones listed, 85% were seen once. The sequenced sample consisted of PBMCs. These receptors were collected from a woman aged 25 to 39 in good health and CMV-seropositive.

The rearrangement uses TRBV27 and TRBJ2-7, with TRBD2 identical over 9 bases. V lost 6 bases, J lost 6 bases, and 3 bases stayed unmatched. This CDR3 region has 12 residues. The germline gives CDR1 MNHEY, CDR2 SMNVEV (reference sequence). The CDR3 spells CASSAGGAEQYF. DNA for the CDR3: TGTGCCAGCAGCGCGGGAGGGGCCGAGCAGTACTTC.

J is TRBJ2-7 and V is TRBV19, with TRBD2 as a possible D gene (6 bases). Trimming took off 3 bases at V and 4 bases at J, with 16 bases between the two ends. The CDR3 totals 15 residues. CDR1 and CDR2 from the germline V gene are LNHDA and SQIVND (reference sequence). As DNA, the CDR3 is TGTGCCAGTAGTATGTCCCTGGGTAGCGGTTACGAGCAGTACTTC. This encodes CASSMSLGSGYEQYF.

This chain uses TRBV4-2 with TRBJ2-2; TRBD2 is a possible D gene (6 bases). CDR1 is LGHNA, CDR2 YNFKEQ, per germline. V was trimmed by 4 bases and J by 2 bases, leaving 14 bases between them. The CDR3 loop spans 16 amino acids. The CDR3 DNA is TGTGCCAGCAGCCCCCCCGGGGAGGTAAACACCGGGGAGCTGTTTTTT. This encodes CASSPPGEVNTGELFF.

To note about this clone: Other nucleotide sequences from this sample produce the same CDR3. V gene TRBV9 combines with J gene TRBJ2-3, with TRBD2 matching over 7 bases. The CDR3 runs to 13 residues. Unmatched junction bases numbered 1, after V lost 2 bases and J lost 4 bases. The germline V gene has CDR1 SGDLS and CDR2 YYNGEE. This chain's CDR3 is CASSVGGADTQYF. CDR3 sequence (DNA): TGTGCCAGCAGCGTGGGGGGGGCAGATACGCAGTATTTT.

V gene TRBV30 combines with J gene TRBJ1-1; the D is unclear. Germline CDR1 is GTSNPN and CDR2 is SVGIG (reference sequence). The germline V and J ends were trimmed by 0 bases and 6 bases, with 5 bases remaining between them. The CDR3 is 11 residues long. CDR3: CAWSVGAEAFF. As DNA, the CDR3 is TGTGCCTGGAGTGTAGGAGCTGAAGCTTTCTTT.

The rearrangement links TRBV2 to TRBJ2-2, with TRBD2 identical over 8 bases. Germline CDR1 is SNHLY and CDR2 is FYNNEI. The CDR3 has 15 amino acids. V dropped 4 bases and J dropped 1; count of bases not matched to a gene: 2. The CDR3 spells CASSGLAGNTGELFF. CDR3 nucleotides: TGTGCCAGCAGTGGGCTAGCGGGGAACACCGGGGAGCTGTTTTTT. Full variable domain (rest looked up from reference TRBV2 and TRBJ2-2): EPEVTQTPSHQVTQMGQEVILRCVPISNHLYFYWYRQILGQKVEFLVSFYNNEISEKSEIFDDQFSVERPDGSNFTLKIRSTKLEDSAMYFCASSGLAGNTGELFFGEGSRLTVL.

V and J are TRBV6-5 and TRBJ2-1, with TRBD1 identical over 9 bases. Germline assignment: CDR1 MNHEY and CDR2 SVGAGI. The CDR3 runs 16 residues. V lost 2 bases, J lost 3 bases, and 5 bases stayed unmatched. The CDR3 DNA reads as TGTGCCAGCAGTTACACTCCGGACAGGGGCTACAATGAGCAGTTCTTC. This codes for CASSYTPDRGYNEQFF.

The count of this clone is one. The chain has TRBV5-1 and TRBJ2-1; 11 bases map to TRBD2. The CDR3 has 18 residues. Germline CDR1 and CDR2: SGHRS and YFSETQ. With 2 bases clipped from V and 0 bases from J, the junction kept 7 bases outside the gene matches. CDR3 nucleotides: TGCGCCAGCAGCTTATCCCAAACTAGCGGGAGCTCCTACAATGAGCAGTTCTTC. Its protein is CASSLSQTSGSSYNEQFF.

This chain links TRBV19 with TRBJ2-3; possible D gene TRBD2, 6 bases. CDR1 is LNHDA and CDR2 is SQIVND in the germline V gene (reference sequence). The CDR3 covers 14 residues. Trimming shortened V by 5 bases and J by 4 bases, and 13 bases separated the two germline ends. As DNA, the CDR3 is TGTGCCAGTAGTCCCCGGGACTTCTCAGATACGCAGTATTTT. This gives the protein CASSPRDFSDTQYF.

This chain uses TRBV9 with TRBJ2-1, with 9 bases identical to TRBD2. The ends lost 2 bases at V and 2 bases at J; junction bases unmatched: 2. The CDR3 runs to 15 residues. Germline V gene sequence: CDR1 SGDLS, CDR2 YYNGEE. The CDR3 loop is CASSVSSGAYNEQFF. DNA for the CDR3: TGTGCCAGCAGCGTCTCTAGCGGGGCCTACAATGAGCAGTTCTTC.

The CDR3 region is CAWSLGDTIYF. The CDR3 DNA follows: TGTGCCTGGAGCTTAGGAGACACCATATATTTT. The chain uses TRBV30 and TRBJ1-3; D unclear. Trimming pared 3 bases from V and 8 bases from J, leaving 8 bases between. This CDR3 region has 11 residues. Germline lookup yields CDR1 GTSNPN and CDR2 SVGIG (reference sequence).

This clone has a handful of counts. The J gene is TRBJ2-7, the V gene TRBV21-1; the D call of TRBD1 is as the table states it, not checked on the DNA. TRBV21-1 is noted as a pseudogene. The CDR3 is made up of 19 amino acids. This CDR3 reads CASSKEGRQAQGHSYEQYF. The CDR3, as DNA: TGTGCCAGCAGCAAAGAGGGTAGGCAGGCACAGGGTCATTCCTACGAGCAGTACTTC.

The chain has TRBV9 and TRBJ1-1; D is perhaps TRBD1 (5 bases). Per the germline V gene, CDR1 is SGDLS and CDR2 is YYNGEE. V was cut by 2 bases and J by 2 bases, with 7 bases left in between. The CDR3 spans 13 residues. The chain's CDR3 is CASSVDTNTEAFF. The CDR3, as DNA: TGTGCCAGCAGCGTGGACACAAACACTGAAGCTTTCTTT.

The genes are TRBV7-6 and TRBJ2-1; D might be TRBD1 (5 bases). The CDR3 consists of 15 residues. V was pared by 1 base and J by 3 bases, with 10 bases between. The germline V gene encodes CDR1 SGHVS and CDR2 FNYEAQ. The CDR3: CASSLEGRDYNEQFF. The CDR3 DNA is TGTGCCAGCAGCTTAGAGGGCAGGGACTACAATGAGCAGTTCTTC. The complete variable domain, with remaining parts taken from reference TRBV7-6 and TRBJ2-1, reads GAGVSQSPRYKVTKRGQDVALRCDPISGHVSLYWYRQALGQGPEFLTYFNYEAQQDKSGLPNDRFSAERPEGSISTLTIQRTEQRDSAMYRCASSLEGRDYNEQFFGPGTRLTVL.

The CDR3 here is CASSIGSGDGYTF. CDR3 coding DNA: TGTGCCAGTAGTATAGGATCAGGGGACGGCTACACCTTC. This chain uses TRBV19 with TRBJ1-2, with D possibly being TRBD1 (6 bases). This CDR3 region has 13 residues. Germline assignment: CDR1 LNHDA and CDR2 SQIVND (reference sequence). Trimming removed 1 base from V and 8 bases from J, with 11 bases in between. Full variable domain (outside the CDR3, taken from reference TRBV19 and TRBJ1-2): DGGITQSPKYLFRKEGQNVTLSCEQNLNHDAMYWYRQDPGQGLRLIYYSQIVNDFQKGDIAEGYSVSREKKESFPLTVTSAQKNPTAFYLCASSIGSGDGYTFGSGTRLTVV.

The rearrangement joins TRBV25-1 to TRBJ2-7, with D tentatively TRBD1 (6 bases). The germline gives CDR1 MGHDK, CDR2 SYGVNS. V gave up 5 bases and J gave up 2 bases, with 13 bases separating them. CDR3 length: 14 residues. CDR3 nucleotides: TGTGCCAGCAGTCCACTTGGACAGACCTACGAGCAGTACTTC. Encoded protein: CASSPLGQTYEQYF.

The J gene is TRBJ2-7, the V gene TRBV19; D might be TRBD1 (6 bases). In germline, CDR1 is LNHDA, CDR2 SQIVND (reference sequence). The V and J ends lost 4 bases and 2 bases respectively, with 15 bases between them. The CDR3 consists of 15 residues. The CDR3 DNA sequence: TGTGCCAGTAGTAGACAGGTTTTGGGACCCTACGAGCAGTACTTC. Encoded protein: CASSRQVLGPYEQYF.

V usage is TRBV30 and J usage is TRBJ2-1; TRBD2 matches at 8 bases. V was pared by 0 bases and J by 4 bases, with 5 bases of the junction left unmatched. The V gene's germline CDR1 is GTSNPN and CDR2 SVGIG (reference sequence). This CDR3 contains 15 residues. CDR3 nucleotides: TGTGCCTGGAGTGTGGTGTTAGCGGGATACAATGAGCAGTTCTTC. Protein product: CAWSVVLAGYNEQFF.